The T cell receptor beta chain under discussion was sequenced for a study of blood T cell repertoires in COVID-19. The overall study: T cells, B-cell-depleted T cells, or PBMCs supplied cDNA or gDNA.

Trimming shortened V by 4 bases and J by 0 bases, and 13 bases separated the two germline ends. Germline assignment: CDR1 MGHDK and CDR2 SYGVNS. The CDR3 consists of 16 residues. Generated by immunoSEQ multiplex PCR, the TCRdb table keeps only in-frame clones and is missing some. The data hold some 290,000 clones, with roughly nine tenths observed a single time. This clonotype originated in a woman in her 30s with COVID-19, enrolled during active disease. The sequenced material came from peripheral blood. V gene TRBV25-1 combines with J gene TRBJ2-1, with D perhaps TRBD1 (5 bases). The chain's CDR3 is CASSGRQSISYNEQFF. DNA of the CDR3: TGTGCCAGCAGTGGGCGACAGTCGATCTCCTACAATGAGCAGTTCTTC.